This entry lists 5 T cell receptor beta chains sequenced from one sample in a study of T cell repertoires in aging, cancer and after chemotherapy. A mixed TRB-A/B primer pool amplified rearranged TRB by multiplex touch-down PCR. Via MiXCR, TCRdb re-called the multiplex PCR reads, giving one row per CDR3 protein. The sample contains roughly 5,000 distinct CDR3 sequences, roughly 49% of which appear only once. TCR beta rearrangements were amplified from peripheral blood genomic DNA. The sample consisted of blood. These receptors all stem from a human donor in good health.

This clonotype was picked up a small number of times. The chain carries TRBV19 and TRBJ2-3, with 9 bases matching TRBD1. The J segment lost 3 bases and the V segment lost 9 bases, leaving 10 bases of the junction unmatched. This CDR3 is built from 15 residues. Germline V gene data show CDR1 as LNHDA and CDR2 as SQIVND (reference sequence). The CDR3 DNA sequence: TGTGCCAGCGCAACCGGACAGGGGAAGACAGATACGCAGTATTTT. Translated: CASATGQGKTDTQYF.

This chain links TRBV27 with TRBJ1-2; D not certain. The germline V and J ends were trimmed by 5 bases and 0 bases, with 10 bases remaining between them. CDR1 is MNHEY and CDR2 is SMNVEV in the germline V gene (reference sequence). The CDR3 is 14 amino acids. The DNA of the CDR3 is TGTGCCAGCAGTCCTCTTCTCTCTAACTATGGCTACACCTTC. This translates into CASSPLLSNYGYTF.

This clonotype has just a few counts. In DNA, the CDR3 is TGTGCCAGCATCGGTCTTAGGGGGGCAGGAACCGGGGAGCTGTTTTTT. Amino acid sequence: CASIGLRGAGTGELFF. The chain recombines TRBV6-5 with TRBJ2-2, with D perhaps matching TRBD1 or TRBD2 (6 bases each). The germline V and J ends were trimmed by 7 bases and 5 bases, with 20 bases remaining between them. The CDR3 has 16 amino acids. Germline assignment: CDR1 MNHEY and CDR2 SVGAGI.

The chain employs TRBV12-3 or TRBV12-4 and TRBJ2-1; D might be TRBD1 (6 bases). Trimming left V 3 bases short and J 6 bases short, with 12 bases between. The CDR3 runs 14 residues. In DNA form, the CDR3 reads TGTGCCAGCAGTTTGGCTCAGGGGTTCAATGAGCAGTTCTTC. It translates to CASSLAQGFNEQFF.

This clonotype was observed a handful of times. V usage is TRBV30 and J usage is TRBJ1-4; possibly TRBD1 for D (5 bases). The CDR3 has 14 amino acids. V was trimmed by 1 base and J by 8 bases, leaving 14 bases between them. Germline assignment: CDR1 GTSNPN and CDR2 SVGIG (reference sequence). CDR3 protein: CAWSGGSGGEKLFF. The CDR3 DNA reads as TGTGCCTGGAGTGGTGGCAGCGGGGGAGAAAAACTGTTTTTT. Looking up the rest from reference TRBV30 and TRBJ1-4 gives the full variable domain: SQTIHQWPATLVQPVGSPLSLECTVEGTSNPNLYWYRQAAGRGLQLLFYSVGIGQISSEVPQNLSASRPQDRQFILSSKKLLLSDSGFYLCAWSGGSGGEKLFFGSGTQLSVL.